This T cell receptor beta chain was recovered during a study of shared clonotypes between healthy human individuals. On the study more broadly: Aged between 18 and 49, the donors were two women and a few men. Study-level findings and limits: The sharing of roughly 5% of naive CD4 clonotypes was seen across a handful of donors. Read depth was anticipated to influence clonotype sharing among donors.

Per germline, CDR1 SGHAT and CDR2 FQNNGV. The CDR3 runs to 14 residues. Trimming shortened V by 5 bases and J by 0 bases, and 11 bases separated the two germline ends. Template for every sorted-subset replicate PCR totaled around 200 ng DNA, about 30,000 T cell genomes. The table came from immunoSEQ multiplex PCR; TCRdb's copy has only in-frame clones and leaves some out. The data show about 1.5 million clones, about 96% seen once. Concerning this clone: Its specificity is not known.

The sequence was collected from a man younger than 45 in good health. Sequenced material: naive CD4+ T cells sorted from blood. The sample's subset: CD45RA+ positively selected. The rearrangement joins TRBV11-2 to TRBJ2-7; D not resolved. In DNA, the CDR3 is TGTGCCAGCAGCGTACTAAGGGACTCCTACGAGCAGTACTTC. Amino acids: CASSVLRDSYEQYF.